The T cell receptor (beta chain) described here comes from a study of shared clonotypes between healthy human individuals (dated by TCRdb to 2018 to 2021). For the study in its entirety: The cohort included three men and a couple of women between 18 and 49 years of age. To estimate repertoire size and how much clonotypes are shared between individuals, the study performed deep sequencing of blood TCR repertoires from roughly five healthy adults. For each donor, CD4 naive and CD4 memory were each given three plates, CD8 naive was given two plates, and CD8 memory was given one plate. Between about 0.94 and 8.9 billion PBMCs per donor were obtained by leukapheresis. To increase sequencing depth and limit assay-specific biases, different laboratories used diverse techniques to prepare libraries and sequence TCR repertoires.

This clone was recorded at least ten times. Its specific antigen is unknown. No base quality values were provided; no much bigger clone lies one nucleotide off. The donors were healthy, HIV-negative adults who had no recently reported acute infections or vaccinations. Every donor was a Caucasian adult residing in Nashville, Tennessee, USA. Magnetic negative selection was used to enrich CD4+ T cells, after which naive cells were positively selected on CD45RA and the negative fraction became the memory subset. Blood was collected by leukapheresis, and PBMCs were isolated by Ficoll-Histopaque density gradient centrifugation and then cryopreserved in liquid nitrogen vapor phase. Purity and quantity of every magnetically sorted T cell population were checked by analytical flow cytometry. Genomic DNA was isolated from every sorted fraction and measured by UV absorbance on a Nanodrop 2000c. Using the deep immunoSEQ assay, multiplex PCR amplified TCR CDR3 regions from genomic DNA. Extracted genomic DNA from each cell subset was spread evenly across all wells of several immunoSEQ 96-well plates, with each plate serving as a replicate. Each replicate PCR for sorted subsets received roughly 0.2 ug genomic DNA, equal to tens of thousands of T cell genomes. The purified libraries were quantified using a Qubit 3.0 fluorometer, sized with a Bioanalyzer 2100, and then quantified again using the KAPA Library Quantification kit. Every immunoSEQ 96-well plate was sequenced on a dedicated single-read 150-cycle Illumina NextSeq 550 flow cell. Processing in the source paper ran as follows. Because the immunoSEQ output included only junctional sequences and no quality scores, the filtering could not be the same as the filtering used for full-length reads. To assign V/J genes and CDR3, sequences were annotated using PyIR, a Python wrapper for IgBLAST v1.9, with IMGT germline references. Reads were removed for weak V/J assignments (E-value above 1e-6), missing CDR3, stop codons, out-of-frame junctions, or ambiguous translated residues. V3J clonotypes were defined by identical inferred V gene, J gene, and CDR3 amino acid sequence. The percentage overlap between two repertoires was calculated by dividing the number of shared unique clonotypes by the size of the smaller repertoire. Three approaches were used to assess repertoire richness: RTK rarefaction, the Chao1 estimator, and Recon v2.1 estimates of unobserved clonotypes. OLGA was used to compute generation probabilities for all TCRbeta clonotypes that the gDNA method yielded from a few donors. This immuneACCESS table, as held by TCRdb, lists in-frame sequences with V and J called but not all clones. Of the missing ones, under half trace to an unresolved V gene in checked studies; the others have no known cause. V and J calls and clone size follow that table, whereas D and trimming were derived from the DNA. This sample holds 950,000 to 1,300,000 clones; around 74% were observed only once. Roughly 1.4% of the sample goes to the ten largest clones.

V is clipped by 7 bases and J by 2 bases, and the sequence between their germline boundaries is 16 bases long. As encoded in the germline V gene, CDR1 is SGHTA while CDR2 is FQGNSA. The cysteine opens and the phenylalanine closes a CDR3 of 15 amino acids. Only the CDR3 portion is preserved as DNA: 45 bases, with reading frame beginning at the first base. The research as a whole found: Sampling was limited to blood, and TCR repertoires in tissue likely differ from TCR repertoires in blood. When a few donors were compared, the shared fraction of clonotypes was roughly 5% for naive CD4, around 3.5% for naive CD8, more than 2% for memory CD4, and under 0.5% for memory CD8. Pairwise subsampling led to the expectation that sequencing depth would affect the degree of clonotype sharing among donors. Compared with non-shared clonotypes, clonotypes shared by all four sorted-subset donors had higher generation probabilities. The genetic and exposure-history diversity represented was limited by the small number of donors. Even with the large sequencing depth, rarefaction of the sorted-subset datasets indicated that sequencing was incomplete. Larger estimated clonotype richness was generally found for naive subsets than for memory subsets.

Recombination linked TRBV7-2 to TRBJ2-3, with the D gene not confidently named. The sequence derives from a man between 18 and 29 years old in good health. Sequenced material: memory CD4+ T cells sorted from blood. This specimen's cell subset or site label, per the study, means: CD45RA-negative fraction. The nucleotide sequence reads TGTGCCAGCATCGAGGACCCCCAACACACAGATACGCAGTATTTT. This codes for CASIEDPQHTDTQYF.